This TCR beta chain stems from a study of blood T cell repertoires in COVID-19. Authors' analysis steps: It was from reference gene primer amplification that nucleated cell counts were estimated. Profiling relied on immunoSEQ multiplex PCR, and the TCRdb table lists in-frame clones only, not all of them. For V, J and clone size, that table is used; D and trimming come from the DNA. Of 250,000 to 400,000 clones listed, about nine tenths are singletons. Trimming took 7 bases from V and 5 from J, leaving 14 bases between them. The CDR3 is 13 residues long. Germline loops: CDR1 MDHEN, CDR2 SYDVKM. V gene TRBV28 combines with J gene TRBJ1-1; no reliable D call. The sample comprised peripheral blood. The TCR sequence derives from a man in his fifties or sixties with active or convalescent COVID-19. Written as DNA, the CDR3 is TGTGCCAGCATCCTGCCGACTTGGACTGAAGCTTTCTTT. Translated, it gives CASILPTWTEAFF. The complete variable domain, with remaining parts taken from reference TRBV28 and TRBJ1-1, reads DVKVTQSSRYLVKRTGEKVFLECVQDMDHENMFWYRQDPGLGLRLIYFSYDVKMKEKGDIPEGYSVSREKKERFSLILESASTNQTSMYLCASILPTWTEAFFGQGTRLTVV.